The entry below gives a single T cell receptor beta chain sequence along with its context. This sample is drawn from a study of control samples from healthy donors and cancer patients. Trimming shortened V by 8 bases and J by 6 bases, and 10 bases separated the two germline ends. This CDR3 has 11 amino acids. The data were produced by immunoSEQ multiplex PCR, yet TCRdb's version contains in-frame clones alone and is incomplete. The sample consists of roughly 41,000 clones, roughly 94% of them appearing once. V is TRBV12-3 or TRBV12-4 and J is TRBJ1-2; no definite D call. This clonotype was sampled from a man aged 55 to 70 in good health. The sample consisted of blood. CDR3 sequence reads: CASRRINGYTF. The CDR3 nucleotides are TGTGCCAGCCGACGGATCAATGGCTACACCTTC.